The 19 T cell receptor beta chains given below trace back to one sample, sequenced in a study of cytomegalovirus exposure and HLA in healthy donors listed by TCRdb under 2017. Library preparation used the immunoSEQ multiplex PCR assay. For the multiplex PCR, a mixture combining 60 forward primers for TCR Vbeta segments and 13 reverse primers for TCR Jbeta segments was used. In its TCRdb copy, this immuneACCESS table keeps in-frame sequences only and misses some clones. Where compared with another copy, unresolved V genes explain less than half of these, and the others have no known cause. Here the sample has some 140,000 clones; about 74% occur a single time. The ten top clones hold over 2% of the sample. The specimen was PBMCs. The receptor set was obtained from a man aged 25 to 40 in good health and CMV-seronegative.

This sequence joins TRBV18 and TRBJ2-7, with 9 bases that match TRBD2. Germline trimming cut 3 bases from V and 0 bases from J; bases unmatched to any gene: 3. This CDR3 region has 15 residues. From germline, CDR1 is KGHSH and CDR2 LQKENI. As DNA, the CDR3 is TGTGCCAGCTCACCTAGACTAGCGGACTCCTACGAGCAGTACTTC. It translates to CASSPRLADSYEQYF.

This chain uses TRBV19 with TRBJ2-7, with 8 bases identical to TRBD2. The CDR3 length is 14 residues. V trimming: 3 bases; J trimming: 2 bases; junction bases outside the gene matches: 3. Germline CDR1 is LNHDA and CDR2 is SQIVND (reference sequence). The CDR3 spells CASSIGLAAYEQYF. DNA for the CDR3: TGTGCCAGTAGTATCGGACTAGCAGCCTACGAGCAGTACTTC.

The rearrangement uses TRBV7-8 and TRBJ2-6; D perhaps matches TRBD1 (6 bases). CDR3 length: 16 amino acids. Germline assignment: CDR1 SGHVS and CDR2 FQNEAQ. Trimming took 3 bases from V and 4 from J, leaving 13 bases between them. CDR3: CASSFEGVSGANVLTF. DNA of the CDR3: TGTGCCAGCAGCTTCGAGGGGGTTTCGGGGGCCAACGTCCTGACTTTC. Supplemented by reference TRBV7-8 and TRBJ2-6, the full variable domain reads GAGVSQSPRYKVAKRGQDVALRCDPISGHVSLFWYQQALGQGPEFLTYFQNEAQLDKSGLPSDRFFAERPEGSVSTLKIQRTQQEDSAVYLCASSFEGVSGANVLTFGAGSRLTVL.

CDR3 sequence: CASSGGLGYEQYF. CDR3 coding DNA: TGTGCCAGCAGCGGGGGACTAGGCTACGAGCAGTACTTC. The chain uses TRBV5-4 and TRBJ2-7; 8 bases line up with TRBD2. After removal of 4 bases from V and 3 bases from J, the junction contained 3 bases not matched to a gene. The V gene's germline CDR1 is SGHNT and CDR2 YYREEE (reference sequence). This CDR3 has 13 residues.

The chain has TRBV15 and TRBJ1-1; D is uncertain. CDR3 length equals 13 residues. The germline V gene has CDR1 LNHNV and CDR2 YYDKDF (reference sequence). Trimming removed 1 base at V and 0 bases at J, with 3 bases between. CDR3 bases: TGTGCCACCAGCAGAGCATTGAACACTGAAGCTTTCTTT. Protein: CATSRALNTEAFF. Variable domain in full (rest from reference TRBV15 and TRBJ1-1): DAMVIQNPRYQVTQFGKPVTLSCSQTLNHNVMYWYQQKSSQAPKLLFHYYDKDFNNEADTPDNFQSRRPNTSFCFLDIRSPGLGDTAMYLCATSRALNTEAFFGQGTRLTVV.

The rearrangement uses TRBV5-1 and TRBJ2-3; 8 bases are shared with TRBD1. Trimming cost V 4 bases and J 4 bases; bases outside gene matches: 14. Germline V gene sequence: CDR1 SGHRS, CDR2 YFSETQ. The CDR3 runs to 17 residues. The CDR3 region is CASSRLGLTGAPDTQYF. The DNA for the CDR3 is TGCGCCAGCAGCCGACTAGGTCTGACAGGGGCTCCAGATACGCAGTATTTT.

This clone came up a few times. The rearrangement links TRBV10-3 to TRBJ2-7; 11 positions match TRBD1. This CDR3 is 15 amino acids long. Trimming removed 6 bases from V and 6 bases from J; junction bases left unmatched: 10. Germline V lookup: CDR1 ENHRY, CDR2 SYGVKD. In nucleotides, the CDR3 is TGTGCCATCAGAAGTACGGCCGGGACAGGGGGCGAGCAGTACTTC. It yields the protein CAIRSTAGTGGEQYF.

The rearrangement uses TRBV5-4 and TRBJ2-3, with D possibly matching TRBD1 (6 bases). CDR1 and CDR2 from the germline V gene are SGHNT and YYREEE (reference sequence). Trimming took 4 bases from V and 6 from J, leaving 30 bases between them. The CDR3 has 19 amino acids. CDR3 in amino acids: CASSTTTWGPPGFADTQYF. CDR3 bases: TGTGCCAGCAGCACCACCACTTGGGGGCCCCCGGGTTTTGCGGATACGCAGTATTTT. The complete variable domain, with remaining parts taken from reference TRBV5-4 and TRBJ2-3, reads ETGVTQSPTHLIKTRGQQVTLRCSSQSGHNTVSWYQQALGQGPQFIFQYYREEENGRGNFPPRFSGLQFPNYSSELNVNALELDDSALYLCASSTTTWGPPGFADTQYFGPGTRLTVL.

This sequence joins TRBV5-1 and TRBJ1-1; 7 bases fit TRBD1. The V gene's germline CDR1 is SGHRS and CDR2 YFSETQ. Trimming at V came to 5 bases and at J to 1 base, leaving 8 bases not matched to a gene. The CDR3 runs to 15 residues. This CDR3 is CASSFTGESNTEAFF. CDR3 bases: TGCGCCAGCAGTTTCACAGGGGAATCGAACACTGAAGCTTTCTTT.

This clone was seen a single time. This sequence joins TRBV6-6 and TRBJ2-7, with D unclear. The CDR3 covers 15 residues. Germline V gene data show CDR1 as MNHNY and CDR2 as SVGAGI (reference sequence). V lost 0 bases, J lost 1 base, and 10 bases lay in between. For the CDR3, the DNA is TGTGCCAGCAGTTACTCGCAGGCCCCATCCTACGAGCAGTACTTC. It yields the protein CASSYSQAPSYEQYF.

CDR3 amino acids: CASSLGGATYEQYF. The CDR3 DNA reads as TGTGCCAGCAGCTTAGGCGGGGCAACCTACGAGCAGTACTTC. V and J are TRBV7-2 and TRBJ2-7; D might be TRBD2 (6 bases). This CDR3 is 14 amino acids long. Germline lookup yields CDR1 SGHTA and CDR2 FQGNSA. V lost 1 base to trimming and J lost 2 bases, with 9 bases between them.

The chain combines TRBV10-1 with TRBJ1-3, with 9 bases lining up with TRBD1. The CDR3 totals 17 residues. The V and J ends lost 6 bases and 3 bases, in that order; junction bases with no gene match: 12. Germline assignment: CDR1 WNHNN and CDR2 SYGVQD (reference sequence). CDR3 sequence: CASSPGQGSSGGNTIYF. The DNA for the CDR3 is TGCGCCAGCAGCCCGGGACAGGGTTCGTCGGGTGGAAACACCATATATTTT.

The chain employs TRBV19 and TRBJ1-2; possible D gene TRBD1, 5 bases. V lost 5 bases, J lost 5 bases, and 9 bases lay in between. This CDR3 is 12 amino acids long. From germline, CDR1 is LNHDA and CDR2 SQIVND (reference sequence). As DNA, the CDR3 is TGTGCCAGTAGTCGACAGCCGTATGGCTACACCTTC. Its translation is CASSRQPYGYTF.

For this clone: The sample carries other DNA sequences with the same CDR3. V is TRBV19 and J is TRBJ2-7; tentative D call: TRBD1 (5 bases). Germline V gene sequence: CDR1 LNHDA, CDR2 SQIVND (reference sequence). V was shortened by 3 bases and J by 4 bases, with 7 bases between the two germline ends. The CDR3 has 12 amino acids. The CDR3 DNA is TGTGCCAGTAGTATCGCAGGGTACGAGCAGTACTTC. This gives the protein CASSIAGYEQYF.

This clone turned up a few times. V is TRBV5-4 and J is TRBJ2-7; TRBD1 might be the D (6 bases). Trimming left V 0 bases short and J 1 base short, with 14 bases between. The germline CDR1 and CDR2 sequences are SGHNT and YYREEE (reference sequence). The CDR3 length is 16 residues. The CDR3 loop reads CASSLGGQGRSYEQYF. The CDR3 region has the DNA TGTGCCAGCAGCTTGGGGGGGCAGGGGCGATCCTACGAGCAGTACTTC.

V gene TRBV7-3 combines with J gene TRBJ2-2; 8 nucleotides align to TRBD2. V lost 5 bases to trimming and J lost 4 bases; unmatched junction nucleotides: 12. Germline CDR1 SGHTA, CDR2 FQGTGA. The CDR3 runs 17 residues. This CDR3 reads CASSLNQAGAGTGELFF. CDR3 DNA: TGTGCCAGCAGCCTGAACCAAGCGGGAGCAGGCACCGGGGAGCTGTTTTTT.

The gene calls are TRBV10-3 and TRBJ1-5; D may be TRBD1 (6 bases). Germline V gives CDR1 ENHRY, CDR2 SYGVKD. The CDR3 consists of 17 residues. V was shortened by 6 bases and J by 0 bases, with 18 bases between the two germline ends. The CDR3 is CAISPGTTGYSNQPQHF. CDR3 nucleotides: TGTGCCATCAGCCCCGGGACAACCGGGTATAGCAATCAGCCCCAGCATTTT.

The chain carries TRBV28 and TRBJ2-1; D is possibly TRBD2 (6 bases). The CDR3 loop spans 16 amino acids. CDR1 MDHEN and CDR2 SYDVKM come from the germline V gene. V was cut by 0 bases and J by 0 bases, with 9 bases left in between. The CDR3 protein is CASSLWGGNSYNEQFF. Here the CDR3 DNA reads TGTGCCAGCAGTTTATGGGGCGGGAACTCCTACAATGAGCAGTTCTTC.

This chain joins TRBV15 and TRBJ1-2, with D maybe TRBD1 (5 bases). In germline, CDR1 is LNHNV, CDR2 YYDKDF (reference sequence). This CDR3 is built from 17 residues. V was cut by 0 bases and J by 4 bases, with 18 bases left in between. The DNA of the CDR3 is TGTGCCACCAGCAGAGATATTGAGGCAGGTAGGGGCTATGGCTACACCTTC. Protein product: CATSRDIEAGRGYGYTF. Full variable domain (rest looked up from reference TRBV15 and TRBJ1-2): DAMVIQNPRYQVTQFGKPVTLSCSQTLNHNVMYWYQQKSSQAPKLLFHYYDKDFNNEADTPDNFQSRRPNTSFCFLDIRSPGLGDTAMYLCATSRDIEAGRGYGYTFGSGTRLTVV.